The 32 T cell receptor beta chains below were found in one sample sequenced in a study of yellow fever vaccine responses in identical twins. TCRdb reprocessed the RT-PCR reads with MiXCR, giving one entry per CDR3 protein. Here the sample spans some 11,000 distinct CDR3 sequences, 65% to 80% being singletons. Sequencing used T cells from blood (PBMCs), unsorted or a sorted subset (not recorded which), obtained before or after yellow fever vaccination (not recorded which). The receptors come from a woman aged 18-30 years who received the yellow fever vaccine.

This clonotype showed up just a few times. This CDR3 is CAISESETTEAFF. In DNA, the CDR3 is TGTGCCATCAGTGAGTCGGAAACCACTGAAGCTTTCTTT. The chain is built from TRBV10-3 and TRBJ1-1; D is uncertain. Germline CDR1 and CDR2: ENHRY and SYGVKD. V dropped 0 bases and J dropped 4 bases, with 6 bases sitting between them. The CDR3 covers 13 residues.

CDR3: CATQTGGDYNEQFF. The CDR3 DNA reads TGTGCCACCCAAACGGGCGGGGATTACAATGAGCAGTTCTTC. This rearrangement joins TRBV15 to TRBJ2-1; D possibly corresponds to TRBD2 (6 bases). The CDR3 length is 14 residues. The V end lost 8 bases, the J end lost 4 bases, and 15 bases lay between the germline ends. Germline CDR1 LNHNV, CDR2 YYDKDF (reference sequence).

The rearrangement links TRBV2 to TRBJ2-5; 10 bases agree with TRBD2. Germline V gene sequence: CDR1 SNHLY, CDR2 FYNNEI. Germline trimming cut 4 bases from V and 4 bases from J; bases unmatched to any gene: 6. CDR3 length equals 15 residues. The CDR3, as DNA: TGTGCCAGCAGTGGAAATCTAGCGGGAGCAGAGACCCAGTACTTC. Translation gives CASSGNLAGAETQYF.

This chain joins TRBV18 and TRBJ2-1, with unresolved D. In germline, CDR1 is KGHSH, CDR2 LQKENI. Trimming shortened V by 10 bases and J by 0 bases, and 13 bases separated the two germline ends. The CDR3 is 14 amino acids. The CDR3 DNA follows: TGTGCCACCCAGCACGAGCCCTCCTACAATGAGCAGTTCTTC. This codes for CATQHEPSYNEQFF.

This chain joins TRBV4-1 and TRBJ1-5; D is unclear. Germline values: CDR1 MGHRA, CDR2 YSYEKL. The CDR3 spans 12 residues. Trimming took 1 base from V and 6 from J, leaving 4 bases between them. CDR3 protein: CASSQGGQPQHF. The CDR3 nucleotides read TGCGCCAGCAGCCAAGGGGGTCAGCCCCAGCATTTT.

This sequence joins TRBV5-6 and TRBJ1-1; no firm D call. This CDR3 spans 12 amino acids. V dropped 6 bases and J dropped 1 base, with 7 bases sitting between them. CDR1 is SGHDT, CDR2 YYEEEE, per germline. CDR3 in DNA: TGTGCCAGCACCGGAGAGAACACTGAAGCTTTCTTT. Protein: CASTGENTEAFF.

The gene calls are TRBV19 and TRBJ1-1, with TRBD1 matching 7 bases. Germline CDR1 and CDR2: LNHDA and SQIVND (reference sequence). The CDR3 consists of 13 residues. The V segment lost 6 bases and the J segment 5 bases; nucleotides outside the gene matches: 6. This CDR3 is CASSQGEGTEAFF. The CDR3 coding sequence is TGTGCCAGTAGCCAGGGGGAGGGGACTGAAGCTTTCTTT.

The chain joins TRBV12-3 or TRBV12-4 to TRBJ2-5; either TRBD1 or TRBD2 may supply D (5 bases each). The CDR3 runs to 15 residues. With 5 bases removed from V and 2 bases from J, the gap between germline ends came to 15 bases. The CDR3 sequence is CASSDMGDGQETQYF. CDR3 bases: TGTGCCAGCAGTGATATGGGGGATGGACAAGAGACCCAGTACTTC.

Written as DNA, the CDR3 is TGCGCCAGCAGCTTTTCTTCAGCTAACTATGGCTACACCTTC. It codes for CASSFSSANYGYTF. J is TRBJ1-2 and V is TRBV5-1; D is unclear. Looked up from germline, CDR1 is SGHRS and CDR2 is YFSETQ. Trimming left V 2 bases short and J 0 bases short, with 8 bases between. This CDR3 is built from 14 residues.

The chain recombines TRBV10-1 with TRBJ1-1; the D gene is possibly TRBD1 (6 bases). This CDR3 region has 16 residues. Germline V gives CDR1 WNHNN, CDR2 SYGVQD (reference sequence). Trimming left V 3 bases short and J 0 bases short, with 14 bases between. This CDR3 is CASSESTGFMNTEAFF. The CDR3 DNA is TGCGCCAGCAGTGAATCCACAGGGTTCATGAACACTGAAGCTTTCTTT.

The chain links TRBV11-1 to TRBJ2-3; a weak D match, TRBD2 (6 bases). This CDR3 has 17 residues. The ends were cut back, 3 bases at V and 2 bases at J, with 18 bases in the middle. Germline V gene lookup returns CDR1 SGHAT and CDR2 FQDESV (reference sequence). CDR3 sequence reads: CASSLVVSGSFTDTQYF. The CDR3 DNA reads as TGTGCCAGCAGCTTGGTCGTTAGCGGATCATTCACAGATACGCAGTATTTT.

The V and J genes are TRBV15 and TRBJ1-6; 7 bases map to TRBD1. Germline lookup yields CDR1 LNHNV and CDR2 YYDKDF (reference sequence). This CDR3 comprises 15 residues. The junction had 5 bases not matched to a gene; V was cut back by 0 bases and J by 9 bases. CDR3 bases: TGTGCCACCAGCAGAGAGGCAGGGGGGATTTCACCCCTCCACTTT. It encodes CATSREAGGISPLHF.

The chain carries TRBV23-1 and TRBJ2-1; the match to TRBD2 covers 9 bases. TRBV23-1 is given ORF status, its function remaining uncertain. Trimming removed 4 bases from V and 6 bases from J; junction bases left unmatched: 7. The CDR3 has 15 amino acids. CDR3 in DNA: TGCGCCAGCAGTCCCATAGCGGGAGCCTCCAATGAGCAGTTCTTC. It yields the protein CASSPIAGASNEQFF.

The rearrangement joins TRBV6-4 to TRBJ1-5, with D uncertain. The CDR3 extends over 13 amino acids. Germline-derived CDR1 and CDR2 are MRHNA and SNTAGT. V was pared by 8 bases and J by 0 bases, with 8 bases between. The CDR3 protein is CASQLNSNQPQHF. The CDR3 region has the DNA TGTGCCAGCCAGCTAAATAGCAATCAGCCCCAGCATTTT.

The V and J genes are TRBV7-3 and TRBJ2-1; 7 bases are a match to TRBD2. Germline CDR1 and CDR2: SGHTA and FQGTGA. Trimming cost V 5 bases and J 8 bases; bases outside gene matches: 3. The CDR3 has 12 amino acids. The CDR3 coding sequence is TGTGCCAGCAGCCTGGGAGGGGATGAGCAGTTCTTC. Its translation is CASSLGGDEQFF.

This CDR3 reads CSVEGTAGETQYF. The CDR3 DNA is TGCAGCGTTGAAGGGACGGCGGGAGAGACCCAGTACTTC. This chain connects TRBV29-1 to TRBJ2-5, with a tentative D call TRBD2 (5 bases). Germline V gene sequence: CDR1 SQVTM, CDR2 ANQGSEA. Between the trimmed V and J ends, which lost 1 base and 4 bases, there was a span of 10 bases. The CDR3 is made up of 13 amino acids.

This chain uses TRBV4-1 with TRBJ2-7; TRBD1 matches 8 bases. The germline V gene encodes CDR1 MGHRA and CDR2 YSYEKL. The CDR3 consists of 15 residues. Unmatched junction bases numbered 4, after V lost 0 bases and J lost 3 bases. CDR3 sequence: CASSQDYGTGYEQYV. CDR3 DNA: TGCGCCAGCAGCCAAGATTATGGGACAGGCTACGAGCAGTACGTC.

V is TRBV5-4 and J is TRBJ1-6; maybe TRBD1 (6 bases). Trimming stripped 4 bases from V and 9 bases from J, with 11 bases between. Germline CDR1 SGHNT, CDR2 YYREEE (reference sequence). This CDR3 region has 13 residues. The CDR3 DNA reads TGTGCCAGCAGCCCAGAAGGGGGTTCACCCCTCCACTTT. This codes for CASSPEGGSPLHF.

In its sample, this clonotype was seen a few times. This chain uses TRBV12-5 with TRBJ2-7; D is unresolved. The length of the CDR3 is 12 residues. Germline values: CDR1 LGHNT, CDR2 FRNRAP. Between the trimmed V and J ends, which lost 5 bases and 4 bases, there was a span of 9 bases. The DNA of the CDR3 is TGTGCTAGTGGTGCCGATGTGTACGAGCAGTACTTC. This codes for CASGADVYEQYF.

The rearrangement joins TRBV28 to TRBJ2-3; D is undetermined. V lost 6 bases and J 2 bases, leaving 18 bases between the germline ends. CDR3 size: 16 residues. CDR1 is MDHEN, CDR2 SYDVKM, per germline. The CDR3 is CASRTSIGWDTDTQYF. For the CDR3, the DNA is TGTGCCAGCAGGACCTCGATAGGTTGGGACACAGATACGCAGTATTTT.

This rearrangement joins TRBV12-5 to TRBJ1-5; 8 nucleotides line up with TRBD1. Per the germline V gene, CDR1 is LGHNT and CDR2 is FRNRAP. CDR3 length equals 15 residues. The V segment lost 6 bases and the J segment 6 bases; nucleotides outside the gene matches: 10. The CDR3 is CASGALQGVSQPQHF. CDR3 bases: TGTGCTAGTGGAGCCTTACAGGGGGTCAGTCAGCCCCAGCATTTT.

The chain employs TRBV11-1 and TRBJ1-2; TRBD1 matches at 7 bases. V shed 2 bases, J shed 4 bases, and the junction held 7 bases outside the gene matches. CDR3 size: 15 residues. The germline gives CDR1 SGHAT, CDR2 FQDESV (reference sequence). Written as DNA, the CDR3 is TGTGCCAGCAGCTTAATCCCGACAGGGTTCTATGGCTACACCTTC. It codes for CASSLIPTGFYGYTF.

This clonotype has a handful of counts. This rearrangement joins TRBV29-1 to TRBJ2-1, with D perhaps TRBD2 (6 bases). CDR1 and CDR2 from the germline V gene are SQVTM and ANQGSEA. Trimming cost V 4 bases and J 8 bases, with 15 bases left between them. CDR3 length: 13 amino acids. The CDR3 nucleotides are TGCAGCGTTGTTACGGGGGAGTGGTATGAGCAGTTCTTC. It yields the protein CSVVTGEWYEQFF.

The V call is TRBV12-3 or TRBV12-4, the J call TRBJ2-5; tentative D call: TRBD2 (5 bases). The V end lost 4 bases, the J end lost 5 bases, and 17 bases lay between the germline ends. The CDR3 consists of 15 residues. The CDR3 DNA sequence: TGTGCCAGCAGTTCCACCCTAGCTCCCAAGGAGACCCAGTACTTC. Translating it yields CASSSTLAPKETQYF.

This clonotype was seen a few times. The chain employs TRBV11-2 and TRBJ2-7; TRBD2 matches 8 bases. The germline CDR1 and CDR2 sequences are SGHAT and FQNNGV. The V segment lost 3 bases and the J segment 0 bases; nucleotides outside the gene matches: 1. The length of the CDR3 is 14 residues. This chain's CDR3 is CASSFGTSSYEQYF. CDR3 nucleotides: TGTGCCAGCAGCTTTGGGACTAGCTCCTACGAGCAGTACTTC.

The CDR3 protein is CASSQGRGGLSYEQYV. The CDR3 bases are TGTGCCAGCAGCCAAGGTCGGGGGGGCCTTAGCTACGAGCAGTACGTC. The chain uses TRBV4-2 and TRBJ2-7, with 8 positions matching TRBD2. Germline CDR1 LGHNA, CDR2 YNFKEQ. The CDR3 is 16 amino acids. Trimming removed 1 base from V and 3 bases from J; junction bases left unmatched: 8.

The gene calls are TRBV5-1 and TRBJ1-2; possibly TRBD1 for D (6 bases). The germline V gene encodes CDR1 SGHRS and CDR2 YFSETQ. V gave up 1 base and J gave up 2 bases, with 12 bases separating them. The CDR3 is made up of 15 amino acids. This CDR3 reads CASSLLEGVNYGYTF. The DNA for the CDR3 is TGCGCCAGCAGCTTGTTGGAGGGGGTCAACTATGGCTACACCTTC. The complete variable domain, with remaining parts taken from reference TRBV5-1 and TRBJ1-2, reads KAGVTQTPRYLIKTRGQQVTLSCSPISGHRSVSWYQQTPGQGLQFLFEYFSETQRNKGNFPGRFSGRQFSNSRSEMNVSTLELGDSALYLCASSLLEGVNYGYTFGSGTRLTVV.

This chain uses TRBV4-1 with TRBJ2-1, with 8 bases aligning to TRBD2. Germline V CDR1 and CDR2: MGHRA, YSYEKL. The CDR3 sequence is 15 residues long. Trimming at V came to 4 bases and at J to 9 bases, leaving 11 bases not matched to a gene. The CDR3 reads CASSPRSGGAFEQFF. In DNA form, the CDR3 reads TGCGCCAGCAGCCCCCGTTCCGGGGGGGCATTTGAGCAGTTCTTC.

The chain employs TRBV14 and TRBJ2-3, with D unclear. Looked up from germline, CDR1 is SGHDN and CDR2 is FVKESK. The V and J ends lost 5 bases and 5 bases respectively, with 14 bases between them. The CDR3 has 14 residues. DNA of the CDR3: TGTGCCAGCAGCGAATGGGTGTTGAAAGATACGCAGTATTTT. It yields the protein CASSEWVLKDTQYF.

The chain links TRBV2 to TRBJ1-5; 9 nucleotides agree with TRBD1. The CDR3 length is 15 residues. Germline lookup yields CDR1 SNHLY and CDR2 FYNNEI. Trimming took 4 bases from V and 5 from J; bases not matched to a gene: 6. CDR3 coding DNA: TGTGCCAGCAGTGCGCCCCGGGACAGGGATCAGCCCCAGCATTTT. Translating gives CASSAPRDRDQPQHF.

A few counts support this clonotype. The chain links TRBV10-3 to TRBJ2-1; 10 bases match TRBD1. This CDR3 contains 17 residues. Per germline, CDR1 ENHRY and CDR2 SYGVKD. J was trimmed by 1 base and V by 3 bases; bases with no gene match: 6. Written as DNA, the CDR3 is TGTGCCATCAGTGACCTGGGACAGGGGATTTCCTACAATGAGCAGTTCTTC. Amino acids: CAISDLGQGISYNEQFF.

The gene calls are TRBV6-1 and TRBJ1-5; D gene uncertain. Trimming cost V 6 bases and J 4 bases, with 10 bases left between them. The CDR3 has 13 amino acids. CDR1 is MNHNS, CDR2 SASEGT, per germline. As DNA, the CDR3 is TGTGCCAGCAGCCCCACAGAAAATCAGCCCCAGCATTTT. Protein: CASSPTENQPQHF.